The clone carrying this T cell receptor beta chain has a single count. Per germline, CDR1 MNHEY and CDR2 SVGAGI. The CDR3 sequence is 11 residues long. The ends were cut back, 7 bases at V and 5 bases at J, with 8 bases in the middle. Anyone with autoimmune disease history or systemic immunosuppression was excluded. Method: immunoSEQ multiplex PCR; TCRdb's copy keeps in-frame clones and lacks some. The data hold about 58,000 clones, with 75% to 85% observed a single time. The record originates from a study of OX40 agonist ivuxolimab in advanced cancers. Study in general: An agonistic anti-OX40 (CD134) antibody, ivuxolimab, was used to treat the patients.

The V and J genes are TRBV6-5 and TRBJ2-5; D call uncertain. The sequence came from an adult with an advanced solid tumor such as melanoma, head and neck, liver or kidney cancer. Here the sequenced sample was CD4+ or CD8+ T cells sorted from blood, taken in a trial of the OX40 agonist ivuxolimab. CDR3 sequence reads: CASTQGETQYF. Here the CDR3 DNA reads TGTGCCAGCACTCAAGGGGAGACCCAGTACTTC.